A single sample is the source of the 32 T cell receptor beta chains below, sequenced in a study of early T cells in non-severe SARS-CoV-2 infection. A single record per CDR3 protein comes from TCRdb applying MiXCR to the 5' RACE reads. The data show tens of thousands of distinct CDR3 sequences, with roughly 10% seen just once and 5% to 6.5% held by the top ten. Sequencing used whole blood, obtained at baseline. The receptors were gathered from an adult who was a healthcare worker with PCR-confirmed SARS-CoV-2 infection or an uninfected control (not recorded which).

In its sample, this clonotype was seen many times. The chain joins TRBV11-2 to TRBJ2-1; possibly TRBD1 or TRBD2 for D (6 bases each). The CDR3 covers 15 residues. Trimming shortened V by 2 bases and J by 4 bases, and 12 bases separated the two germline ends. Germline V gene data show CDR1 as SGHAT and CDR2 as FQNNGV. The CDR3 DNA reads TGTGCCAGCAGCTTAAGGGGGGTACGATACAATGAGCAGTTCTTC. It translates to CASSLRGVRYNEQFF.

This clonotype was seen a handful of times. This rearrangement joins TRBV6-4 to TRBJ2-3; D remains ambiguous. CDR3 length equals 13 residues. Trimming took off 3 bases at V and 3 bases at J, with 7 bases between the two ends. Germline V gene lookup returns CDR1 MRHNA and CDR2 SNTAGT. For the CDR3, the DNA is TGTGCCAGCAGTGAACAACCAACAGATACGCAGTATTTT. Translation: CASSEQPTDTQYF.

The sample holds a few counts of this clonotype. The V and J genes are TRBV3-1 and TRBJ1-2; D gene uncertain. CDR1 and CDR2 from the germline V gene are LGHDT and YNNKEL (reference sequence). Between the trimmed V and J ends, which lost 3 bases and 4 bases, there was a span of 6 bases. The CDR3 is 12 amino acids. The CDR3 spells CASSQQIYGYTF. CDR3 DNA: TGTGCCAGCAGCCAGCAAATCTATGGCTACACCTTC.

This clonotype was seen a few times. The V call is TRBV9, the J call TRBJ1-1; 10 bases agree with TRBD1. The V segment lost 2 bases and the J segment 5 bases; nucleotides outside the gene matches: 9. The CDR3 loop spans 16 amino acids. Per the germline V gene, CDR1 is SGDLS and CDR2 is YYNGEE. The chain's CDR3 is CASSVSGTGVWTEAFF. The CDR3 coding sequence is TGTGCCAGCAGCGTGTCCGGGACAGGGGTTTGGACTGAAGCTTTCTTT.

This clonotype showed up just a few times. V gene TRBV4-1 combines with J gene TRBJ2-1; 10 nucleotides agree with TRBD2. Germline V CDR1 and CDR2: MGHRA, YSYEKL. This CDR3 is built from 17 residues. With 1 base clipped from V and 6 bases from J, the junction kept 9 bases outside the gene matches. CDR3 in DNA: TGCGCCAGCAGCCAAGTCCTAAGCGGGAGGGGTCTCAATGAGCAGTTCTTC. Encoded protein: CASSQVLSGRGLNEQFF.

The chain couples TRBV4-1 to TRBJ2-1; D is possibly TRBD2 (6 bases). The CDR3 runs to 13 residues. Germline-derived CDR1 and CDR2 are MGHRA and YSYEKL. V shed 3 bases and J shed 4 bases, with 7 bases lying between them. The CDR3 here is CASSQGLYNEQFF. CDR3 in DNA: TGCGCCAGCAGCCAGGGACTTTACAATGAGCAGTTCTTC.

This clonotype was seen only a few times. The rearrangement joins TRBV12-3 or TRBV12-4 to TRBJ1-6; tentative D call: TRBD1 (6 bases). Trimming removed 7 bases from V and 9 bases from J, with 13 bases in between. This CDR3 is 13 amino acids long. The chain's CDR3 is CASTRDILSPLHF. The CDR3 DNA sequence: TGTGCCAGCACCCGGGACATACTTTCACCCCTCCACTTT.

The rearrangement joins TRBV7-9 to TRBJ2-7, with D hard to call. Trimming took off 5 bases at V and 0 bases at J, with 14 bases between the two ends. The CDR3 contains 15 residues. The germline CDR1 and CDR2 sequences are SEHNR and FQNEAQ (reference sequence). CDR3 bases: TGTGCCAGCAGCCACCGGGCCCTGATCTCCTACGAGCAGTACTTC. This translates into CASSHRALISYEQYF.

With respect to this clonotype: This may stem from a read error, because a much larger clone lies one nucleotide away. The gene calls are TRBV5-1 and TRBJ2-1; weak D call: TRBD2 (6 bases). CDR3 size: 15 residues. Looked up from germline, CDR1 is SGHRS and CDR2 is YFSETQ. V was pared by 0 bases and J by 0 bases, with 7 bases between. CDR3: CASSLDGGSYNEQFF. The CDR3 DNA reads TGCGCCAGCAGCTTGGACGGGGGCTCCTACAATGAGCAGTTCTTC.

Ten or more counts support this clonotype. The chain has TRBV20-1 and TRBJ2-5, with TRBD1 matching 7 bases. Germline assignment: CDR1 DFQATT and CDR2 SNEGSKA (reference sequence). The CDR3 length is 15 residues. The V gene end was trimmed by 2 bases and the J gene end by 2 bases; junction bases not matched to a gene: 8. CDR3 in DNA: TGCAGTGCTAGAAGGGGGCGGGCAGTTCAAGAGACCCAGTACTTC. Its translation is CSARRGRAVQETQYF.

Only a few counts were recorded for this clonotype. The chain joins TRBV30 to TRBJ2-2; 8 bases are shared with TRBD2. V dropped 1 base and J dropped 6; count of bases not matched to a gene: 4. The CDR3 totals 14 residues. The germline CDR1 and CDR2 sequences are GTSNPN and SVGIG (reference sequence). This CDR3 is CAWSAGLEPGELFF. In nucleotides, the CDR3 is TGTGCCTGGAGTGCGGGACTAGAGCCCGGGGAGCTGTTTTTT.

This clonotype was detected ten times or more. V usage is TRBV20-1 and J usage is TRBJ2-7, with D uncertain. V was pared by 1 base and J by 3 bases, with 7 bases between. This CDR3 has 12 amino acids. Germline V gene data show CDR1 as DFQATT and CDR2 as SNEGSKA (reference sequence). The CDR3 coding sequence is TGCAGTGCTAGAGCGGGCTTCTACGAGCAGTACTTC. It specifies CSARAGFYEQYF.

This clonotype was seen at least ten times. An end of the junction differs from the germline gene, which may be a read error. V is TRBV7-2 and J is TRBJ2-1, with TRBD2 matching 13 bases. This CDR3 comprises 14 residues. Germline lookup yields CDR1 SGHTA and CDR2 FQGNSA. The CDR3 nucleotides read TGTGCCAGCAGCTTATCCGGGACTAGCGGGATCCCCCTCTTC. Protein sequence: CASSLSGTSGIPLF. Complete variable domain (other parts from reference TRBV7-2 and TRBJ2-1): GAGVSQSPSNKVTEKGKDVELRCDPISGHTALYWYRQSLGQGLEFLIYFQGNSAPDKSGLPSDRFSAERTGGSVSTLTIQRTQQEDSAVYLCASSLSGTSGIPLFGPGTRLTVL.

This clonotype has more than one count but fewer than ten. J is TRBJ1-1 and V is TRBV10-3; D remains ambiguous. Germline loops: CDR1 ENHRY, CDR2 SYGVKD. The ends were cut back, 6 bases at V and 1 base at J, with 3 bases in the middle. The CDR3 sequence is 11 residues long. This CDR3 is CAIRGNTEAFF. CDR3 in DNA: TGTGCCATCAGGGGGAACACTGAAGCTTTCTTT.

This clonotype was seen more than once but under ten times. V and J are TRBV5-1 and TRBJ1-6, with 8 positions matching TRBD1. The ends lost 1 base at V and 5 bases at J; junction bases unmatched: 2. The CDR3 contains 15 residues. CDR1 SGHRS and CDR2 YFSETQ come from the germline V gene. CDR3 amino acids: CASSLMTGDNSPLHF. The CDR3 DNA follows: TGCGCCAGCAGCTTGATGACAGGGGATAATTCACCCCTCCACTTT.

This clonotype was seen only a few times. This chain connects TRBV14 to TRBJ2-1; 14 bases fit TRBD2. Germline assignment: CDR1 SGHDN and CDR2 FVKESK. This CDR3 contains 19 residues. V shed 3 bases and J 0 bases; nucleotides not matched to a gene: 7. As DNA, the CDR3 is TGTGCCAGCAGCCATGCGATCGGGACTAGCGGGAGCTCCTACAATGAGCAGTTCTTC. This codes for CASSHAIGTSGSSYNEQFF.

This clonotype was observed a few times. V gene TRBV19 combines with J gene TRBJ1-4; tentative D call: TRBD1 (6 bases). From germline, CDR1 is LNHDA and CDR2 SQIVND (reference sequence). There are 15 residues in the CDR3. The germline V and J ends were trimmed by 5 bases and 5 bases, with 15 bases remaining between them. The CDR3 region has the DNA TGTGCCAGTAGTCGCACCGGGACACAGAATGAAAAACTGTTTTTT. Translated, it gives CASSRTGTQNEKLFF.

The rearrangement joins TRBV5-1 to TRBJ2-3; 7 positions match TRBD1. V shed 0 bases, J shed 5 bases, and the junction held 3 bases outside the gene matches. From germline, CDR1 is SGHRS and CDR2 YFSETQ. The CDR3 loop spans 14 amino acids. This CDR3 is CASSLGQGVDTQYF. DNA for the CDR3: TGCGCCAGCAGCTTGGGACAGGGAGTAGATACGCAGTATTTT.

The chain is built from TRBV27 and TRBJ2-7; TRBD1 matches at 7 bases. V trimming: 5 bases; J trimming: 3 bases; junction bases outside the gene matches: 13. CDR3 size: 16 residues. Looked up from germline, CDR1 is MNHEY and CDR2 is SMNVEV (reference sequence). CDR3 in DNA: TGTGCCAGCAGTCCGACACGGACAGGACAATTCTACGAGCAGTACTTC. This gives the protein CASSPTRTGQFYEQYF.

The chain carries TRBV5-1 and TRBJ2-6; D is uncertain. CDR1 is SGHRS, CDR2 YFSETQ, per germline. The CDR3 covers 15 residues. Trimming took off 0 bases at V and 2 bases at J, with 6 bases between the two ends. The CDR3 here is CASSLVGTGANVLTF. The DNA for the CDR3 is TGCGCCAGCAGCTTGGTAGGGACTGGGGCCAACGTCCTGACTTTC.

This clonotype came up a few times. V is TRBV5-1 and J is TRBJ2-7; D could derive from TRBD1 or TRBD2 (7 bases each). CDR3 length: 15 residues. Germline CDR1 is SGHRS and CDR2 is YFSETQ. V gave up 4 bases and J gave up 5 bases, with 19 bases separating them. The DNA for the CDR3 is TGCGCCAGCAGCGTGGGACAGCCCGGGAGGAACGAGCAGTACTTC. Translated, it gives CASSVGQPGRNEQYF.

There are many counts of this clonotype. The chain carries TRBV7-9 and TRBJ1-4, with a tentative D call TRBD1 (5 bases). Germline V CDR1 and CDR2: SEHNR, FQNEAQ (reference sequence). The V end lost 2 bases, the J end lost 7 bases, and 11 bases lay between the germline ends. This CDR3 region has 14 residues. The CDR3 loop reads CASSLSAGSEKLFF. CDR3 nucleotide sequence: TGTGCCAGCAGCTTATCGGCAGGGAGTGAAAAACTGTTTTTT.

The chain links TRBV30 to TRBJ1-5, with D uncertain. The CDR3 runs 14 residues. Deletions cut 3 bases from V and 0 bases from J, with 9 bases between. Germline-derived CDR1 and CDR2 are GTSNPN and SVGIG (reference sequence). CDR3 in DNA: TGTGCCTGGAGGCCCGAGGGTAGCAATCAGCCCCAGCATTTT. Protein: CAWRPEGSNQPQHF.

This clonotype was seen a handful of times. The chain couples TRBV27 to TRBJ2-1; 10 nucleotides align to TRBD2. CDR1 is MNHEY, CDR2 SMNVEV, per germline (reference sequence). The CDR3 totals 15 residues. The V segment lost 5 bases and the J segment 6 bases; nucleotides outside the gene matches: 7. The CDR3: CASSPTSGVLNEQFF. The CDR3 DNA reads TGTGCCAGCAGTCCTACTAGCGGGGTACTCAATGAGCAGTTCTTC.

This clonotype appeared many times. This chain connects TRBV20-1 to TRBJ2-7; 8 bases agree with TRBD1. CDR3 length: 14 residues. Germline V CDR1 and CDR2: DFQATT, SNEGSKA (reference sequence). V was clipped by 5 bases and J by 5 bases; unmatched bases: 11. The chain's CDR3 is CSAEDRVVRDEQYF. Written as DNA, the CDR3 is TGCAGTGCTGAGGACAGGGTGGTACGGGACGAGCAGTACTTC.

This clonotype came up a few times. The chain joins TRBV29-1 to TRBJ1-1, with 10 bases identical to TRBD1. The germline V gene has CDR1 SQVTM and CDR2 ANQGSEA. The CDR3 totals 12 residues. The V gene end was trimmed by 7 bases and the J gene end by 7 bases; junction bases not matched to a gene: 6. The CDR3: CSAVGQGNEAFF. Here the CDR3 DNA reads TGCAGCGCCGTGGGACAGGGGAATGAAGCTTTCTTT.

The chain couples TRBV6-1 to TRBJ1-2; D remains ambiguous. This CDR3 is built from 13 residues. V was trimmed by 2 bases and J by 3 bases, leaving 7 bases between them. Germline V gene sequence: CDR1 MNHNS, CDR2 SASEGT. This CDR3 is CASSERSYYGYTF. CDR3 nucleotide sequence: TGTGCCAGCAGTGAACGGAGCTACTATGGCTACACCTTC.

This clonotype was recorded a few times. The V gene is TRBV11-2, the J gene TRBJ2-3; D gene uncertain. The CDR3 is 15 amino acids. Per the germline V gene, CDR1 is SGHAT and CDR2 is FQNNGV. V gave up 5 bases and J gave up 2 bases, with 14 bases separating them. CDR3 amino acids: CASSPRRQITDTQYF. DNA for the CDR3: TGTGCCAGCAGCCCACGACGGCAGATCACAGATACGCAGTATTTT.

The chain carries TRBV5-1 and TRBJ1-6, with TRBD1 matching over 12 bases. Germline V gene lookup returns CDR1 SGHRS and CDR2 YFSETQ. This CDR3 spans 14 amino acids. The V gene end was trimmed by 5 bases and the J gene end by 10 bases; junction bases not matched to a gene: 4. CDR3 DNA sequence: TGCGCCAGCAGGGCCGGGACAGGGGGCTCACCCCTCCACTTT. This sequence encodes CASRAGTGGSPLHF.

This clonotype was counted at least ten times. J is TRBJ2-1 and V is TRBV19; a possible D gene is TRBD1 (6 bases). Germline V gene data show CDR1 as LNHDA and CDR2 as SQIVND (reference sequence). V lost 9 bases and J 7 bases, leaving 22 bases between the germline ends. This CDR3 contains 15 residues. As DNA, the CDR3 is TGTGCCAGCAGGCTTAACCGGGACACCTGGAATGAGCAGTTCTTC. Its protein is CASRLNRDTWNEQFF.

This clonotype was counted a few times. CDR3 protein: CASSLLGDQPQHF. In DNA form, the CDR3 reads TGTGCCAGCAGCTTATTAGGAGATCAGCCCCAGCATTTT. The chain carries TRBV7-9 and TRBJ1-5; D not resolved. The CDR3 has 13 residues. The ends were cut back, 2 bases at V and 5 bases at J, with 7 bases in the middle. Per the germline V gene, CDR1 is SEHNR and CDR2 is FQNEAQ (reference sequence).

The chain employs TRBV15 and TRBJ2-2, with 9 bases identical to TRBD1. Germline CDR1 is LNHNV and CDR2 is YYDKDF (reference sequence). The CDR3 is 15 amino acids. V trimming: 4 bases; J trimming: 6 bases; junction bases outside the gene matches: 6. The CDR3 reads CATSTRDRVAGELFF. The CDR3 DNA is TGTGCCACCAGCACCCGGGACAGGGTAGCCGGGGAGCTGTTTTTT.